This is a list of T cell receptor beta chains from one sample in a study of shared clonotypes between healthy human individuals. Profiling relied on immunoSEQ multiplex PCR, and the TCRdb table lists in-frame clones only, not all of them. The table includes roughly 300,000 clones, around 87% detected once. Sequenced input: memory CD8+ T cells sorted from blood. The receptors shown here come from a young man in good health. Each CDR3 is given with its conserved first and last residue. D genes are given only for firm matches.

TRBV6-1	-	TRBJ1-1	CASSVGRVVNTEAFF	TGTGCCAGCAGTGTGGGGAGGGTAGTGAACACTGAAGCTTTCTTT
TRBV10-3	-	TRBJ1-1	CAISEGLNTEAFF	TGTGCCATCAGTGAAGGATTGAACACTGAAGCTTTCTTT
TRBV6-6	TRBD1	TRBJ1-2	CASIQAQGANYGYTF	TGTGCCAGCATCCAAGCCCAGGGGGCGAACTATGGCTACACCTTC
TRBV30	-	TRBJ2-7	CAYSGYHYEQYF	TGTGCCTATTCGGGTTATCACTACGAGCAGTACTTC
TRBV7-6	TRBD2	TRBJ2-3	CASSLGTSGLHVDTQYF	TGTGCCAGCAGCCTAGGGACTAGCGGGCTACACGTAGATACGCAGTATTTT
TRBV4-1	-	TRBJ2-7	CASSQERSGLAYEQYF	TGCGCCAGCAGCCAGGAGAGGTCGGGCCTGGCCTACGAGCAGTACTTC
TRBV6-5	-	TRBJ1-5	CASSPAPEGQPQHF	TGTGCCAGCAGTCCGGCCCCAGAGGGGCAGCCCCAGCATTTT
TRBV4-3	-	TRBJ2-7	CASSQGPGSEAYEQYF	TGCGCCAGCAGCCAAGGGCCGGGGTCAGAGGCCTACGAGCAGTACTTC
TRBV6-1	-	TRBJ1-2	CASSEPGREGWYGYTF	TGTGCCAGCAGTGAACCAGGGAGGGAAGGGTGGTATGGCTACACCTTC
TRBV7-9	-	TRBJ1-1	CASTLGTNTEAFF	TGTGCCAGCACTCTGGGGACGAACACTGAAGCTTTCTTT
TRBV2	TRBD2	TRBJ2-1	CASKGTSGGYNEQFF	TGTGCCAGCAAGGGGACTAGCGGGGGATACAATGAGCAGTTCTTC